The source of this T cell receptor beta chain is a study of blood T cell repertoires in COVID-19. Study-level information: Sources were T cells, B-cell-depleted T cells, or PBMCs; the material itself was cDNA or gDNA.

This clone has only a few counts. The table came from immunoSEQ multiplex PCR; TCRdb's copy has only in-frame clones and leaves some out. The sample yields under 450,000 clones, around nine tenths seen once. Trimming took 4 bases from V and 2 from J, leaving 14 bases between them. Germline V gives CDR1 LGHDT, CDR2 YNNKEL (reference sequence). The CDR3 is 15 amino acids. The sequence was obtained from a middle-aged woman with COVID-19, enrolled during active disease. Sequencing input: peripheral blood. The V gene is TRBV3-1 (or the pseudogene TRBV3-2), the J gene TRBJ1-1; D is unclear. In DNA form, the CDR3 reads TGTGCCAGCAGCCTCGCTTCCCAACTAAACACTGAAGCTTTCTTT. This translates into CASSLASQLNTEAFF.